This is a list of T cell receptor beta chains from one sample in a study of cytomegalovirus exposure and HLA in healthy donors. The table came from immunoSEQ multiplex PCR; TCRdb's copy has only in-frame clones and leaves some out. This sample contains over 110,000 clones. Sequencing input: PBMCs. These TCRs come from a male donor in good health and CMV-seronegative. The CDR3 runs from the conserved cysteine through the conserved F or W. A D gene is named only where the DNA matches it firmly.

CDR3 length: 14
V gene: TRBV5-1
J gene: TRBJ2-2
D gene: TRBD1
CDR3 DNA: TGCGCCAGCAGTTCTGGACAGGTCACCGGGGAGCTGTTTTTT
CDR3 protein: CASSSGQVTGELFF

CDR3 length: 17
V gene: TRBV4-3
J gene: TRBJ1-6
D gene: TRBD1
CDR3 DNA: TGCGCCAGCAGTTCGCAGGGACAGGGGGCGCGAAATTCACCCCTCCACTTT
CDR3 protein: CASSSQGQGARNSPLHF

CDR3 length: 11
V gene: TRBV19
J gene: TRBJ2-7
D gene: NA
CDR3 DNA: TGTGCCAGTGGAGAGGCGTACGAGCAGTACTTC
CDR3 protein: CASGEAYEQYF

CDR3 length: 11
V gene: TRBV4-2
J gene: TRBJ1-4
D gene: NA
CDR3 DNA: TGTGCCAGCAGCTCCATCGGGGAACTGTTTTTT
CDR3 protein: CASSSIGELFF

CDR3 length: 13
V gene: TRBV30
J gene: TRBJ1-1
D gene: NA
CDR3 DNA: TGTGCCTGGAGTCTGGGGGCAGTCACTGAAGCTTTCTTT
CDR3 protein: CAWSLGAVTEAFF

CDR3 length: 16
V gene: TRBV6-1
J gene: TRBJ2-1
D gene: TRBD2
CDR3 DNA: TGTGCCAGCAGTGAACGGTCGGGAGGTTCGTGGGGTGAGCAGTTCTTC
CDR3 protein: CASSERSGGSWGEQFF

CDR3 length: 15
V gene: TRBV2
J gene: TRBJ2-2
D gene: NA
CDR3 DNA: TGTGCCAGCAGGCAAACTAGCCTGGACACCGGGGAGCTGTTTTTT
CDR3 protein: CASRQTSLDTGELFF

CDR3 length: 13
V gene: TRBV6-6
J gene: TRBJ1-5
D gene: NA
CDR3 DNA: TGTGCCAGCAGTTGGCAGGGAGGTCAGCCCCAGCATTTT
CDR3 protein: CASSWQGGQPQHF

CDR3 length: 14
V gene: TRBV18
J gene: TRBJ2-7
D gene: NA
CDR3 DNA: TGTGCCAGCTCACCATCATCAGCCAGGGGCGAGCAGTACTTC
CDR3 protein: CASSPSSARGEQYF

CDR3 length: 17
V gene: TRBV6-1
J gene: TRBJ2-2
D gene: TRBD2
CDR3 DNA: TGTGCCAGCAGTGACTTGGGGCTAGCGGGCAACACCGGGGAGCTGTTTTTT
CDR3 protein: CASSDLGLAGNTGELFF

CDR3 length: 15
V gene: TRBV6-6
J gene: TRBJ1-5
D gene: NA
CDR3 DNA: TGTGCCAGCAGTTATCGGCAGGGAAAAGATCAGCCCCAGCATTTT
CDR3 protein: CASSYRQGKDQPQHF

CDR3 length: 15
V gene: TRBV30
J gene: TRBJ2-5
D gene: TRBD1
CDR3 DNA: TGTGCCTGGGACAGGGGGCTAGCTCGGAGGGAGACCCAGTACTTC
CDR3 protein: CAWDRGLARRETQYF

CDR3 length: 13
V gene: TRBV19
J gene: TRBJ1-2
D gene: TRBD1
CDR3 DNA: TGTGCCACCCATCACGACAGGGATCCTGGCTACACCTTC
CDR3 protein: CATHHDRDPGYTF

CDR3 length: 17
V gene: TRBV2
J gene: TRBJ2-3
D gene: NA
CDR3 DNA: TGTGCCAGCAGTGAAGGACGAACGGGCAGGGTAACAGATACGCAGTATTTT
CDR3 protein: CASSEGRTGRVTDTQYF

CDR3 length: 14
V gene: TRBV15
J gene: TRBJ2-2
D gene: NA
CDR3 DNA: TGTGCCACCAGCAGAGGGGGCCAAACCGGGGAGCTGTTTTTT
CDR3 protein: CATSRGGQTGELFF

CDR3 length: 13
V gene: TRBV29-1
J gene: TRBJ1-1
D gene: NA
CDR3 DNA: TGCAGCGTCCTAAGAGGGAGGAACACTGAAGCTTTCTTT
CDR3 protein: CSVLRGRNTEAFF

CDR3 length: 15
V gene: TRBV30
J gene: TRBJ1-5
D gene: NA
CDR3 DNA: TGTGCCTGGAGTGCAGGGGCCCGCAGCAATCAGCCCCAGCATTTT
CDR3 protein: CAWSAGARSNQPQHF

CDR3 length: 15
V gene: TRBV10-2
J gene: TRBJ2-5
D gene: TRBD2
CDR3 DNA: TGCGCCATCGGGCAGGCTAGCGGGGGGGCGGAGACCCAGTACTTC
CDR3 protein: CAIGQASGGAETQYF

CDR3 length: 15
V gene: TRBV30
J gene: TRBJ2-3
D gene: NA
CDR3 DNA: TGTGCCTGGACCCCAGGGCTAACCTACACAGATACGCAGTATTTT
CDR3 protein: CAWTPGLTYTDTQYF

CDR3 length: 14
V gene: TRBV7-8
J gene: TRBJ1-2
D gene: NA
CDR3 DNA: TGTGCCAGCAGCCCTCTAGGGGGTGGCTATGGCTACACCTTC
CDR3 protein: CASSPLGGGYGYTF

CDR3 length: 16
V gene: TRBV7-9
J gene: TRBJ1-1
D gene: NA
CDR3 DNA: TGTGCCAGCAGCTCCTTACCCTCCCGGTTGAACACTGAAGCTTTCTTT
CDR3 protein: CASSSLPSRLNTEAFF

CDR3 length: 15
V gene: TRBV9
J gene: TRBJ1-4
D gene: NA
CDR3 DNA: TGTGCCAGCAGCTCTGGGGCAGGCGGGGGTGAAAAACTGTTTTTT
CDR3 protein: CASSSGAGGGEKLFF

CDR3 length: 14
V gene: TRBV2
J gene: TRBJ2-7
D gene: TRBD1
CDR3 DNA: TGTGCCAGCAGGCGGGGACAGGGTCGCCACGAGCAGTACTTC
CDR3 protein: CASRRGQGRHEQYF

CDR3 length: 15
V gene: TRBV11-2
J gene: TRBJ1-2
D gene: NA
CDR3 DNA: TGTGCCAGCAGCACTCTACAGGGACGAAACTATGGCTACACCTTC
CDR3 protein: CASSTLQGRNYGYTF

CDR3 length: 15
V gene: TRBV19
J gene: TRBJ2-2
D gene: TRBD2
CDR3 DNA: TGTGCCAGTACCTACCGAGCGGGGGGCACCGGGGAGCTGTTTTTT
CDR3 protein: CASTYRAGGTGELFF

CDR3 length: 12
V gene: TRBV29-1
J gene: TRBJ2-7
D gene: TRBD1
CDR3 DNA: TGCAGCGTAAGGACAGGGACCTACGAGCAGTACTTC
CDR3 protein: CSVRTGTYEQYF

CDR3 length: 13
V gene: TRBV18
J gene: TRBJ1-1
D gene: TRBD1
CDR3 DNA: TGTGCCAGCTCCGGGACAGGGAGCACTGAAGCTTTCTTT
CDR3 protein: CASSGTGSTEAFF

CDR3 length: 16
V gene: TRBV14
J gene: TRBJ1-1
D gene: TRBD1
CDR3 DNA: TGTGCCAGCAGCCAACCTGCGGGACAGGTGGACACTGAAGCTTTCTTT
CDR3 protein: CASSQPAGQVDTEAFF

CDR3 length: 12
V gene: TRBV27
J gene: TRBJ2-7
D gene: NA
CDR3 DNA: TGTGCCAGCAGTTTAGCAGGCCTCGAGCAGTACTTC
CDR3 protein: CASSLAGLEQYF

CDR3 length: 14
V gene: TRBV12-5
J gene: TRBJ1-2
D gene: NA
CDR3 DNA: TGTGCTAGTGGTTCAGCGATCACTAACTATGGCTACACCTTC
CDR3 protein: CASGSAITNYGYTF

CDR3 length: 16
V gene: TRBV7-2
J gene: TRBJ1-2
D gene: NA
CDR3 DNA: TGTGCCAGCAGCTTTACGCCAAAAGGGCAGGGACTGGGCTACACCTTC
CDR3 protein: CASSFTPKGQGLGYTF

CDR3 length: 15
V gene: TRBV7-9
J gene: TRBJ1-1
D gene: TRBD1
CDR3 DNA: TGTGCCAGCAGCTCACCCAGGGGGTCGGGGACTGAAGCTTTCTTT
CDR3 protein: CASSSPRGSGTEAFF

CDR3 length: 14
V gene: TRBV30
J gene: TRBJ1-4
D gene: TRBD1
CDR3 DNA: TGTGCCTGGAGAGGACAGGGGTGGAGTGAAAAACTGTTTTTT
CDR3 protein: CAWRGQGWSEKLFF

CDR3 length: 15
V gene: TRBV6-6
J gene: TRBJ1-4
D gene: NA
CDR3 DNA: TGTGCCAGCAGTTACTCGGCAGAACCTAATGAAAAACTGTTTTTT
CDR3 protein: CASSYSAEPNEKLFF

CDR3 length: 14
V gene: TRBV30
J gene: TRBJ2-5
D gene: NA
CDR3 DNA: TGTGCCTGGAGTGCCCCCGCAGGACAAGAGACCCAGTACTTC
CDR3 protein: CAWSAPAGQETQYF

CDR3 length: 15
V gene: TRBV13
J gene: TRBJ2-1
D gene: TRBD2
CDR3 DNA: TGTGCCAGCAGCAAAGGAGCGGGGGCCTACAATGAGCAGTTCTTC
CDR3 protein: CASSKGAGAYNEQFF

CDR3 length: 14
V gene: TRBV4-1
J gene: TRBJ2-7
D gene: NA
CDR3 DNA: TGCGCCAGCAGCCCTGGTGGAGGCTCCTACGAGCAGTACTTC
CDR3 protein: CASSPGGGSYEQYF

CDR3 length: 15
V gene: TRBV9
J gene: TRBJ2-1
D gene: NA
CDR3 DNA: TGTGCCAGCAGCGTAGGAACACCCACCTACAATGAGCAGTTCTTC
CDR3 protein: CASSVGTPTYNEQFF

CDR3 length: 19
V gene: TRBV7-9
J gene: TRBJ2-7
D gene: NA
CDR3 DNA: TGTGCCAGCAGCTTTAGCAATCTTATAGGCCTAACCAACTCCTACGAGCAGTACTTC
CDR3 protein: CASSFSNLIGLTNSYEQYF

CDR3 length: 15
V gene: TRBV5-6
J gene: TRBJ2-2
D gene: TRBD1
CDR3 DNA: TGTGCCAGCAGATCGACAGGGGGAGAAACCGGGGAGCTGTTTTTT
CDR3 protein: CASRSTGGETGELFF

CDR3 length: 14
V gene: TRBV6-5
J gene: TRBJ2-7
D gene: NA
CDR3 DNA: TGTGCCAGCACTCCCGGGGTCTCGGTTTACGAGCAGTACTTC
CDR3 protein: CASTPGVSVYEQYF

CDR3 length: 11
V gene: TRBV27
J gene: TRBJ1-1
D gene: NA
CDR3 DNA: TGTGCCAGCACCGGGAGGGCTGAAGCTTTCTTT
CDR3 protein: CASTGRAEAFF

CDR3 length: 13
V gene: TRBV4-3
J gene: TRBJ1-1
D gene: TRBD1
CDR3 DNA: TGCGCCAGCAGCGGACAGGGGGCCGCTGAAGCTTTCTTT
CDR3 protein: CASSGQGAAEAFF

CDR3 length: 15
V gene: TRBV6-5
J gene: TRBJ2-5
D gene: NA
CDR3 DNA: TGTGCCAGCACCTCGTACGGTAGGGGCCAAGAGACCCAGTACTTC
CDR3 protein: CASTSYGRGQETQYF

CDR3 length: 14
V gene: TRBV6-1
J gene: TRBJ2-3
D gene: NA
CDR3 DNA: TGTGCCAGCAGTTTACTAGGAGGCACAGATACGCAGTATTTT
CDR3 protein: CASSLLGGTDTQYF

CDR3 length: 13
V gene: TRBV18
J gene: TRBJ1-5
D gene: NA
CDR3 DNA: TGTGCCAGCTCACCCGGAGAGTGGCAGCCCCAGCATTTT
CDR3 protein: CASSPGEWQPQHF

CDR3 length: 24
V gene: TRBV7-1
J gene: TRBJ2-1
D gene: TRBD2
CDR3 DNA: TGTGCCAGCAGCTCCCAGCGCCTAACTAGCGGGGGGGCCCTCGGGATCGCATTCTACAATGAGCAGTTCTTC
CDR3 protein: CASSSQRLTSGGALGIAFYNEQFF

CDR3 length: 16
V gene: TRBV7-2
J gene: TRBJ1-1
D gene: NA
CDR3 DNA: TGTGCCAGCAGCTTGGGGGAGGGGATTCGACGGGCAGAAGCTTTCTTT
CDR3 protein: CASSLGEGIRRAEAFF

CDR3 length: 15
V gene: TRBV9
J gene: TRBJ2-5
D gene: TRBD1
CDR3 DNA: TGTGCCAGCAGCGGGGGGACAGGGGGTACAGAGACCCAGTACTTC
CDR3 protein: CASSGGTGGTETQYF

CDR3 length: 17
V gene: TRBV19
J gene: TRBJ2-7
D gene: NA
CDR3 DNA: TGTGCCAGTAGTATTAATCCCGGGACTCAGAGCTCCTACGAGCAGTACTTC
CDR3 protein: CASSINPGTQSSYEQYF

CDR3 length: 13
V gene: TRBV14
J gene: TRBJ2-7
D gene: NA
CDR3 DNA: TGTGCCAGCAGCCAGAAGAGCTCCTACGAGCAGTACTTC
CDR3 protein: CASSQKSSYEQYF

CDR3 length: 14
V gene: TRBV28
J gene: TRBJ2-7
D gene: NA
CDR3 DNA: TGTGCCAGTGGTTTGACCCCGATCCAGGTCGAGCAGTACTTC
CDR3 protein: CASGLTPIQVEQYF

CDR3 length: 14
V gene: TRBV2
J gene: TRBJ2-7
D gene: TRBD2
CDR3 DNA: TGTGCCAGCAGAGCTAGCGGAAGCTCCTACGAGCAGTACTTC
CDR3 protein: CASRASGSSYEQYF

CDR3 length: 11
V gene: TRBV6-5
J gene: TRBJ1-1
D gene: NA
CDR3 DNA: TGTGCCAGCACCCTCGGGGGTGAAGCTTTCTTT
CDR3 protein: CASTLGGEAFF

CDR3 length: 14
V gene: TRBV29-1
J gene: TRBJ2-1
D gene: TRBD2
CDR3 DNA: TGCAGCGTTGGGGGACTAGCGGAATACAATGAGCAGTTCTTC
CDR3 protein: CSVGGLAEYNEQFF

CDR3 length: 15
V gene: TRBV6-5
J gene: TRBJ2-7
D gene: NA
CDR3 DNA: TGTGCCAGCAGTTACTTCGCAGGAAACTCCTACGAGCAGTACTTC
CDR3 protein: CASSYFAGNSYEQYF

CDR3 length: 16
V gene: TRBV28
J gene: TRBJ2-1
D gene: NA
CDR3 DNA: TGTGCCAGCAGTTTATTCCGCCCTGGACAGAACAATGAGCAGTTCTTC
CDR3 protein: CASSLFRPGQNNEQFF

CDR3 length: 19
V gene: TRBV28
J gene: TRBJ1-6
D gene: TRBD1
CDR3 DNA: TGTGCCAGCATTCCCAGGACAGGGAGCGGAGGTTCCTATAATTCACCCCTCCACTTT
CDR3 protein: CASIPRTGSGGSYNSPLHF